The clone carrying this T cell receptor (beta chain) was picked up many times. Its specificity is not known. Amplified TCR beta CDR3 regions came from RNA transcripts. HTBI primers were used for first-round RT-PCR of the TCR CDR3. One entry per CDR3 protein results from TCRdb running MiXCR on the multiplex PCR reads. The data show more than 650,000 distinct CDR3 sequences, 14% seen once. Uncontrolled infection, other autoimmune disease, pregnancy or lactation barred patients from enrollment. Thyroid ultrasound, orbital computed tomography, clinical symptoms, and serum thyroxine and TRAb underpinned diagnoses. The sample comes from a study of T cells in Graves' hyperthyroidism and ophthalmopathy. The study, taken as a whole, reports: Appearing also in blood were most of the thyroid clonotypes expanded above 0.001. Before onset, ophthalmopathy was predicted by the model a median about six months earlier.

The V gene end was trimmed by 2 bases and the J gene end by 3 bases; junction bases not matched to a gene: 7. This CDR3 is 15 amino acids long. CDR1 and CDR2 from the germline V gene are MNHEY and SVGAGI. This clonotype originated in a woman aged 18-29 years with Graves' hyperthyroidism. This chain joins TRBV6-5 and TRBJ2-7, with 7 bases lining up with TRBD1. The source material was blood. The CDR3 sequence: CASSYAGTAVYEQYF. The DNA for the CDR3 is TGTGCCAGCAGTTACGCCGGGACAGCGGTCTACGAGCAGTACTTC.